The clone carrying this T cell receptor (beta chain) has just a few counts. Its specificity is not known. This sample was included in a study of CD8 T cells in ankylosing spondylitis. Regarding the study as a whole: Among TCR beta sequences, a motif of several highly homologous variants appeared characteristic of ankylosing spondylitis blood.

The CDR3 is 13 amino acids. Trimming took off 10 bases at V and 0 bases at J, with 13 bases between the two ends. Quantitative molecular-barcoded 5'-RACE generated the TCR beta libraries. From the 5' RACE reads, TCRdb called clonotypes with MiXCR, one entry per CDR3 protein. The sample lists some 800,000 distinct CDR3 sequences; 12% were seen once. Sequenced: blood, either unsorted or a sorted T cell fraction (not recorded which). This TCR was recovered from a male donor with ankylosing spondylitis. The chain links TRBV12-3 or TRBV12-4 to TRBJ2-7; weak D call: TRBD2 (6 bases). Here the CDR3 DNA reads TGTGCCACCCTACTAGCCCCCTCCTACGAGCAGTACTTC. This codes for CATLLAPSYEQYF.